This T cell receptor (beta chain) was obtained from a study of blood T cell repertoires in COVID-19. The V and J ends lost 0 bases and 5 bases, in that order; junction bases with no gene match: 2. CDR1 and CDR2 (germline): SGHRS, YFSETQ. The CDR3 sequence is 13 residues long. Resolution of symptoms, clearance, or two negative PCRs was present in recovered Cohort 3 donors. Original methodology: Amplified reference gene primers provided the basis for estimating nucleated cell counts. TCRdb's copy holds only in-frame clones and misses some; the assay was immunoSEQ multiplex PCR. Clone size and V and J calls were adopted from that table, with D and trimming inferred from the DNA. The top ten clones hold approximately 0.99% of a sample with 300,000 or so clones, approximately 84% of them seen once.

The rearrangement links TRBV5-1 to TRBJ2-7; 7 bases match TRBD1. This TCR was recovered from a woman aged 30 to 39 who had recovered from COVID-19. Input material: PBMCs or T cells enriched from blood (not recorded which). CDR3 in DNA: TGCGCCAGCAGCTTGGACAGGGGTAACGAGCAGTACTTC. Translating it yields CASSLDRGNEQYF.